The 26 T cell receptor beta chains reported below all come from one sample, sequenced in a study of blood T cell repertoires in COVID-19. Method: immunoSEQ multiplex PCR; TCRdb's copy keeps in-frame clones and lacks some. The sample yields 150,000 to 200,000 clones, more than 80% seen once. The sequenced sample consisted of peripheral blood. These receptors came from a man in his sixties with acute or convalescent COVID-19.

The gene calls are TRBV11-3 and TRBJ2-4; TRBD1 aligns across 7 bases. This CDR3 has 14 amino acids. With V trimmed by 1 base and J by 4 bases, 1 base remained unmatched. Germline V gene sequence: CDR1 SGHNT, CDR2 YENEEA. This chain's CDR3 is CASSLGTGKNIQYF. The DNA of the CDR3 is TGTGCCAGCAGCTTAGGGACAGGAAAAAACATTCAGTACTTC.

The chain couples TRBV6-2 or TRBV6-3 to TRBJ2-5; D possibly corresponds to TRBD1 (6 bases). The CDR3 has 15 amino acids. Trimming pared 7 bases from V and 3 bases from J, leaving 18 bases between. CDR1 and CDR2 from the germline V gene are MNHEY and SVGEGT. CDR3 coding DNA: TGTGCCAGCACCCCCCGGACAGCCCGAAAAGAGACCCAGTACTTC. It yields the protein CASTPRTARKETQYF.

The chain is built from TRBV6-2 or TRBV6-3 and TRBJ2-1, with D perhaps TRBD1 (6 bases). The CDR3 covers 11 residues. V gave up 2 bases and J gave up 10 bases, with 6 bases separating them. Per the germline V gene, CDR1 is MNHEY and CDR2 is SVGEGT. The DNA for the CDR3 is TGTGCCAGCAGTTACGGGACAGAGCAGTTCTTC. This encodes CASSYGTEQFF.

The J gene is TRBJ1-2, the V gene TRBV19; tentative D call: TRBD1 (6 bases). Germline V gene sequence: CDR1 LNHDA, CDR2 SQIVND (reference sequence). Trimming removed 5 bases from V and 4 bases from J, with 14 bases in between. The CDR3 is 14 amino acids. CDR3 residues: CASSDGQRSYGYTF. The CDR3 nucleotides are TGTGCCAGTAGTGACGGACAGAGGAGCTATGGCTACACCTTC.

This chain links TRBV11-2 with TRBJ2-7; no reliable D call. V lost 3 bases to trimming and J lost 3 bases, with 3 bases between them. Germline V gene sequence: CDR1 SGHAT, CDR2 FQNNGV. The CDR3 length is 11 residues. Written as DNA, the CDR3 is TGTGCCAGCAGCTTCCACTACGAGCAGTACTTC. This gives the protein CASSFHYEQYF.

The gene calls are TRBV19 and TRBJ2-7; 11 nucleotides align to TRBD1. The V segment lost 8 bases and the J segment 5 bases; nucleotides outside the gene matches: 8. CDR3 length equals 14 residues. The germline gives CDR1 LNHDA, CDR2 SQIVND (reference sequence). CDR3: CASRLRDRGDEQYF. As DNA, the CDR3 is TGTGCCAGTCGCCTCCGGGACAGGGGGGACGAGCAGTACTTC.

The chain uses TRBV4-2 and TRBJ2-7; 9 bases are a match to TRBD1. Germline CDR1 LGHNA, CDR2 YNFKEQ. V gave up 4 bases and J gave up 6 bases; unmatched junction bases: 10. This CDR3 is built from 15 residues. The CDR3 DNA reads TGTGCCAGCAGCCTCCAAGGAGGGACAGGGACCGAGCAGTACTTC. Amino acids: CASSLQGGTGTEQYF.

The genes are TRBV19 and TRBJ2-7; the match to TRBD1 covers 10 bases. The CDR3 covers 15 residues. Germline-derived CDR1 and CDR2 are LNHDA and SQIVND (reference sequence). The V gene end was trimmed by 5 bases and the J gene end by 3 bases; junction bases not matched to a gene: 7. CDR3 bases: TGTGCCAGTAGTGCGCCCGGGACAGGGGACTACGAGCAGTACTTC. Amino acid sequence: CASSAPGTGDYEQYF.

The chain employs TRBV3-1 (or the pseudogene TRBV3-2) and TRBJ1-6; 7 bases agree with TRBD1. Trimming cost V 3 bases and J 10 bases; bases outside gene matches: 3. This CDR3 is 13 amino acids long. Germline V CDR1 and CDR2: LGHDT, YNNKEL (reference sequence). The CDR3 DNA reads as TGTGCCAGCAGCCAGACAGGGCGGTCACCCCTCCACTTT. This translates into CASSQTGRSPLHF.

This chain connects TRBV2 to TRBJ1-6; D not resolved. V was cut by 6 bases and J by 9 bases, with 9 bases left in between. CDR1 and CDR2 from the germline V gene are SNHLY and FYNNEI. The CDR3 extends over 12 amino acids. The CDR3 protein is CASRVEASPLHF. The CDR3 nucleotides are TGTGCCAGCAGGGTTGAGGCTTCACCCCTCCACTTT.

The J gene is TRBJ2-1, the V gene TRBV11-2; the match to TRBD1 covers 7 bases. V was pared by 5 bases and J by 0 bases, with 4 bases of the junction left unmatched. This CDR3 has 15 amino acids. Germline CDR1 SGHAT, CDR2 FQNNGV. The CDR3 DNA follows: TGTGCCAGCAGCCCCACAGGGGCCTCCTACAATGAGCAGTTCTTC. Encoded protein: CASSPTGASYNEQFF.

Here the CDR3 reads CASSSPPRPGGTYEQYF. CDR3 nucleotide sequence: TGTGCCAGCAGCTCCCCCCCCAGGCCAGGGGGAACCTACGAGCAGTACTTC. The J gene is TRBJ2-7, the V gene TRBV5-4, with 7 bases that match TRBD1. The J segment lost 2 bases and the V segment lost 3 bases, leaving 14 bases of the junction unmatched. The length of the CDR3 is 17 residues. Germline lookup yields CDR1 SGHNT and CDR2 YYREEE (reference sequence).

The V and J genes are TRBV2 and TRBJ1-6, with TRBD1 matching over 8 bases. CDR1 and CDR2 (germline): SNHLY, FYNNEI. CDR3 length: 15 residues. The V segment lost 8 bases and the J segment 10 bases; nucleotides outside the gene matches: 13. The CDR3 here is CASWAQGARGSPLHF. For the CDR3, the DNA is TGTGCCAGCTGGGCTCAGGGGGCGCGTGGGTCACCCCTCCACTTT.

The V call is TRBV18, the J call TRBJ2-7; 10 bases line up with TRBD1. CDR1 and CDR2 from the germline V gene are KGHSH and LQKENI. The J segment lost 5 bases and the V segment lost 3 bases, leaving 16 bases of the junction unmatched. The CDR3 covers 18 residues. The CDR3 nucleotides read TGTGCCAGCTCACCTATAGTCCTCGGGGACAGGGGTCTCCACGAGCAGTACTTC. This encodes CASSPIVLGDRGLHEQYF.

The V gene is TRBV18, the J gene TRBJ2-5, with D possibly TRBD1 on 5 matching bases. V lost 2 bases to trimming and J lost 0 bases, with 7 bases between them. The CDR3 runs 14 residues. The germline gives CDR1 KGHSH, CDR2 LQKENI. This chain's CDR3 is CASSPATDQETQYF. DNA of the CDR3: TGTGCCAGCTCACCAGCGACAGACCAAGAGACCCAGTACTTC. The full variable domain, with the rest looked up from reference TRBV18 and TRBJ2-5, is NAGVMQNPRHLVRRRGQEARLRCSPMKGHSHVYWYRQLPEEGLKFMVYLQKENIIDESGMPKERFSAEFPKEGPSILRIQQVVRGDSAAYFCASSPATDQETQYFGPGTRLLVL.

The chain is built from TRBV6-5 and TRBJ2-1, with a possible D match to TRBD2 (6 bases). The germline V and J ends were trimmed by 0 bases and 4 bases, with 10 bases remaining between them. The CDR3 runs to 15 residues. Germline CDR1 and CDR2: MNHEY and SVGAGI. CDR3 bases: TGTGCCAGCAGTTACTCGGAGGGTACTTACAATGAGCAGTTCTTC. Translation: CASSYSEGTYNEQFF.

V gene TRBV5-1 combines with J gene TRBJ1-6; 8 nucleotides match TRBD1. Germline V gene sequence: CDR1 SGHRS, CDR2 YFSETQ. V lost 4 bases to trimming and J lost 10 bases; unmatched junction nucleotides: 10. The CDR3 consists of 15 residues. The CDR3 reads CASSPTGDYYSPLHF. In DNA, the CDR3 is TGCGCCAGCAGCCCGACAGGGGACTATTACTCACCCCTCCACTTT. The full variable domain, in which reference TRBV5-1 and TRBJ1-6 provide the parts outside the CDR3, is KAGVTQTPRYLIKTRGQQVTLSCSPISGHRSVSWYQQTPGQGLQFLFEYFSETQRNKGNFPGRFSGRQFSNSRSEMNVSTLELGDSALYLCASSPTGDYYSPLHFGNGTRLTVT.

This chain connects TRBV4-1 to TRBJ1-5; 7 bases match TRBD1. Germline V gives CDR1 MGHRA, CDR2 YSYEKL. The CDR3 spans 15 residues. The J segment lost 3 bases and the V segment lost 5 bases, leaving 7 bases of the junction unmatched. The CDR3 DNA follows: TGCGCCAGCAGCGATAGGGGGCTCGTCAATCAGCCCCAGCATTTT. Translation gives CASSDRGLVNQPQHF.

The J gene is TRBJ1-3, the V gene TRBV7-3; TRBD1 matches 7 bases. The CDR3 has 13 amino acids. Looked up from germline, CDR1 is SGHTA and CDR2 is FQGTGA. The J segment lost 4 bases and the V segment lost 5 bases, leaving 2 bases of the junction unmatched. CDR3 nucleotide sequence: TGTGCCAGCAGCCCGACAGGGGGAAACACCATATATTTT. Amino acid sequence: CASSPTGGNTIYF.

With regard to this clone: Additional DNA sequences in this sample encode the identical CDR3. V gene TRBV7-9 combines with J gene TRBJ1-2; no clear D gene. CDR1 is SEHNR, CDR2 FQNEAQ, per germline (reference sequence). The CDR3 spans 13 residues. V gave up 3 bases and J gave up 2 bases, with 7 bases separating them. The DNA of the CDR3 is TGTGCCAGCAGCTTCGGAGGGAACTATGGCTACACCTTC. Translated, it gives CASSFGGNYGYTF.

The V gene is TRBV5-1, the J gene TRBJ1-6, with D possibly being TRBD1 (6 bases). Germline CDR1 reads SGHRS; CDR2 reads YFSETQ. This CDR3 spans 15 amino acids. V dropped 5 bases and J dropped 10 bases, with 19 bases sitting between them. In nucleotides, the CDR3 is TGCGCCAGCAGAACTACAGGGTTTCCGCGGTCACCCCTCCACTTT. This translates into CASRTTGFPRSPLHF.

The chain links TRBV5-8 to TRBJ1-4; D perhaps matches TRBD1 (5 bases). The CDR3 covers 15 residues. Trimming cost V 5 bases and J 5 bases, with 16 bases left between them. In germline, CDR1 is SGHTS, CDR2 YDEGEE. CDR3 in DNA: TGTGCCAGCAGGGCAGGGCGCACGACGAATGAAAAACTGTTTTTT. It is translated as CASRAGRTTNEKLFF.

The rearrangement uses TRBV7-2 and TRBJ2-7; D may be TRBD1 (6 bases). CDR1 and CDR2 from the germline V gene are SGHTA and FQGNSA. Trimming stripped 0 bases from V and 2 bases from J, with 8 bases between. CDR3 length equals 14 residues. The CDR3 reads CASSLAGATYEQYF. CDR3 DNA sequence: TGTGCCAGCAGCTTAGCGGGGGCCACCTACGAGCAGTACTTC. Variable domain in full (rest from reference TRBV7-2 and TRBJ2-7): GAGVSQSPSNKVTEKGKDVELRCDPISGHTALYWYRQSLGQGLEFLIYFQGNSAPDKSGLPSDRFSAERTGGSVSTLTIQRTQQEDSAVYLCASSLAGATYEQYFGPGTRLTVT.

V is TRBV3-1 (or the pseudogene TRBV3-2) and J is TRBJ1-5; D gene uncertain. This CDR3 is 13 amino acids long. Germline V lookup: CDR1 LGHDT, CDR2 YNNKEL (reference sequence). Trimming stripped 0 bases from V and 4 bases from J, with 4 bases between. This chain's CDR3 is CASSQDLNQPQHF. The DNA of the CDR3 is TGTGCCAGCAGCCAAGATCTAAATCAGCCCCAGCATTTT.

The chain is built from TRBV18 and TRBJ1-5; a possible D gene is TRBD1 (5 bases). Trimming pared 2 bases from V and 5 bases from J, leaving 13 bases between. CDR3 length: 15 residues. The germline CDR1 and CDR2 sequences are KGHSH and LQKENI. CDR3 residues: CASSPLGREDQPQHF. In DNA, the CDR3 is TGTGCCAGCTCACCATTGGGGCGGGAGGATCAGCCCCAGCATTTT.

CDR3 nucleotides: TGCGCCAGCAGCTCCGGGACTAGCGGCTACGAGCAGTACTTC. This translates into CASSSGTSGYEQYF. The chain combines TRBV5-1 with TRBJ2-7; TRBD2 agrees at 11 bases. The CDR3 length is 14 residues. Germline CDR1 reads SGHRS; CDR2 reads YFSETQ. With V trimmed by 3 bases and J by 3 bases, 2 bases remained unmatched.